The 22 T cell receptor beta chains presented below share a single source sample, sequenced in a study of blood T cell repertoires in COVID-19. Data came from immunoSEQ multiplex PCR; TCRdb stores just in-frame clones and leaves some out. Of over 350,000 clones in the sample, roughly 87% were seen once. The sample taken for sequencing was PBMCs or T cells enriched from blood (not recorded which). The receptors here all came from a woman under 30 with acute COVID-19.

The gene calls are TRBV7-6 and TRBJ2-7; D unclear. Trimming cost V 4 bases and J 1 base, with 8 bases left between them. This CDR3 is built from 13 residues. Germline CDR1 is SGHVS and CDR2 is FNYEAQ. The CDR3 spells CASSSGWSYEQYF. CDR3 nucleotides: TGTGCCAGCAGCTCCGGGTGGTCCTACGAGCAGTACTTC.

This clone appeared many times. V usage is TRBV27 and J usage is TRBJ1-5; tentatively, D is TRBD1 (6 bases). Per the germline V gene, CDR1 is MNHEY and CDR2 is SMNVEV (reference sequence). The CDR3 contains 19 residues. V was trimmed by 5 bases and J by 4 bases, leaving 27 bases between them. The DNA of the CDR3 is TGTGCCAGCAGTCACCCCCGGCTTTATGGACAGCGGTGGAATCAGCCCCAGCATTTT. Residues: CASSHPRLYGQRWNQPQHF.

This rearrangement joins TRBV2 to TRBJ1-2; 10 positions agree with TRBD1. The CDR3 length is 13 residues. CDR1 is SNHLY and CDR2 is FYNNEI in the germline V gene. Trimming took 3 bases from V and 8 from J; bases not matched to a gene: 3. The CDR3 loop reads CASSDDRGRGYTF. Here the CDR3 DNA reads TGTGCCAGCAGTGATGACAGGGGGCGAGGCTACACCTTC.

The rearrangement uses TRBV10-3 and TRBJ1-6, with a weak D call TRBD1 (6 bases). Trimming cost V 11 bases and J 5 bases, with 19 bases left between them. The CDR3 has 15 residues. Germline-derived CDR1 and CDR2 are ENHRY and SYGVKD. This chain's CDR3 is CAAGSTGSNNSPLHF. The CDR3 DNA reads TGTGCCGCAGGAAGTACAGGGTCTAATAATTCACCCCTCCACTTT.

This clone came up once. The V call is TRBV7-6, the J call TRBJ2-2; weak D call: TRBD2 (5 bases). V was cut by 2 bases and J by 6 bases, with 10 bases left in between. The CDR3 runs to 14 residues. The germline V gene has CDR1 SGHVS and CDR2 FNYEAQ. CDR3 loop: CASSLLREPGELFF. The CDR3 nucleotides read TGTGCCAGCAGCTTACTTAGGGAGCCCGGGGAGCTGTTTTTT.

The J gene is TRBJ1-2, the V gene TRBV18; 8 bases map to TRBD1. Germline lookup yields CDR1 KGHSH and CDR2 LQKENI. J was trimmed by 4 bases and V by 2 bases; bases with no gene match: 6. The CDR3 length is 15 residues. CDR3 residues: CASSPRTGPIYGYTF. The CDR3 DNA reads as TGTGCCAGCTCACCAAGGACAGGGCCTATCTATGGCTACACCTTC.

This sequence joins TRBV5-1 and TRBJ1-6, with 10 nucleotides matching TRBD1. The germline V gene encodes CDR1 SGHRS and CDR2 YFSETQ. The CDR3 spans 15 residues. The junction had 3 bases not matched to a gene; V was cut back by 4 bases and J by 5 bases. The CDR3 spells CASSIGTGDNSPLHF. DNA of the CDR3: TGCGCCAGCAGCATAGGGACAGGGGATAATTCACCCCTCCACTTT.

This chain uses TRBV7-9 with TRBJ2-7; TRBD1 might be the D (6 bases). In germline, CDR1 is SEHNR, CDR2 FQNEAQ (reference sequence). The V and J ends lost 1 base and 4 bases respectively, with 17 bases between them. The CDR3 runs 16 residues. The CDR3 is CASSLEGMGTLYEQYF. The CDR3 DNA follows: TGTGCCAGCAGCTTAGAGGGGATGGGGACACTTTACGAGCAGTACTTC.

The V gene is TRBV9, the J gene TRBJ2-2; TRBD1 might be the D (6 bases). Germline V lookup: CDR1 SGDLS, CDR2 YYNGEE. V dropped 4 bases and J dropped 4 bases, with 14 bases sitting between them. The CDR3 length is 15 residues. The CDR3 bases are TGTGCCAGCAGCCCTCGGACAGTCTTCACCGGGGAGCTGTTTTTT. Protein sequence: CASSPRTVFTGELFF.

The chain employs TRBV5-6 and TRBJ1-2, with a weak D call TRBD1 (6 bases). Germline CDR1 and CDR2: SGHDT and YYEEEE. The CDR3 has 15 residues. V lost 3 bases, J lost 7 bases, and 19 bases lay in between. The CDR3 DNA sequence: TGTGCCAGCAGCTCCGGACAGCCTCCTTGGGTTGGCTACACCTTC. Encoded protein: CASSSGQPPWVGYTF.

The rearrangement uses TRBV9 and TRBJ2-2; 7 bases fit TRBD1. In germline, CDR1 is SGDLS, CDR2 YYNGEE. Germline trimming cut 0 bases from V and 0 bases from J; bases unmatched to any gene: 2. This CDR3 has 16 residues. The CDR3 DNA follows: TGTGCCAGCAGCGTAGGGCAGGGGGCGAACACCGGGGAGCTGTTTTTT. This encodes CASSVGQGANTGELFF.

The V and J genes are TRBV14 and TRBJ2-6; D is possibly TRBD1 (5 bases). Trimming cost V 0 bases and J 0 bases, with 9 bases left between them. This CDR3 region has 17 residues. Per germline, CDR1 SGHDN and CDR2 FVKESK. The CDR3 loop is CASSQDPQASGANVLTF. CDR3 coding DNA: TGTGCCAGCAGCCAAGATCCACAGGCCTCTGGGGCCAACGTCCTGACTTTC.

This chain uses TRBV4-3 with TRBJ2-5, with a tentative D call TRBD1 (6 bases). The germline CDR1 and CDR2 sequences are LGHNA and YSLEER. The V gene lost 0 bases and the J gene lost 4 bases, with 18 bases spanning the gap. The length of the CDR3 is 17 residues. The CDR3 DNA reads as TGCGCCAGCAGCCAAGAAGAGGGGGTTAGGGCTCGAGAGACCCAGTACTTC. Protein product: CASSQEEGVRARETQYF.

The CDR3 DNA follows: TGTGCCAGCAGCGAATTAGTCGGTGAAGAGACCCAGTACTTC. Translated, it gives CASSELVGEETQYF. The chain is built from TRBV11-2 and TRBJ2-5, with unresolved D. Germline-derived CDR1 and CDR2 are SGHAT and FQNNGV. There are 14 residues in the CDR3. V shed 5 bases and J shed 3 bases, with 13 bases lying between them.

The V and J genes are TRBV3-1 (or the pseudogene TRBV3-2) and TRBJ1-1; unclear D gene. V was pared by 0 bases and J by 11 bases, with 16 bases between. CDR3 length: 14 residues. In germline, CDR1 is LGHDT, CDR2 YNNKEL (reference sequence). This chain's CDR3 is CASSQDQEATGAFF. CDR3 in DNA: TGTGCCAGCAGCCAAGACCAGGAGGCAACTGGGGCTTTCTTT.

The genes are TRBV5-1 and TRBJ2-1; 8 nucleotides line up with TRBD2. Germline loops: CDR1 SGHRS, CDR2 YFSETQ. Trimming removed 0 bases from V and 7 bases from J; junction bases left unmatched: 15. CDR3 length equals 18 residues. The CDR3, as DNA: TGCGCCAGCAGCTTGGCCGGCGGGAGCGGGGGCCGGGGAAATGAGCAGTTCTTC. The encoded protein is CASSLAGGSGGRGNEQFF.

The gene calls are TRBV11-2 and TRBJ1-2, with D tentatively TRBD1 (5 bases). CDR1 is SGHAT and CDR2 is FQNNGV in the germline V gene. Trimming took 2 bases from V and 2 from J, leaving 15 bases between them. The CDR3 has 16 residues. CDR3 sequence: CASSLSLGGKNYGYTF. The CDR3 DNA is TGTGCCAGCAGCTTAAGTCTTGGGGGGAAAAACTATGGCTACACCTTC.

The CDR3 DNA is TGTGCCAGCAGCTCCGAGAGCGCCAAAAACATTCAGTACTTC. The encoded protein is CASSSESAKNIQYF. This sequence joins TRBV7-2 and TRBJ2-4; D remains unclear. Trimming removed 4 bases from V and 1 base from J, with 8 bases in between. Germline V CDR1 and CDR2: SGHTA, FQGNSA. The CDR3 extends over 14 amino acids.

This clone turned up a few times. This chain connects TRBV6-2 or TRBV6-3 to TRBJ2-7; D gene ambiguous. V lost 3 bases and J 5 bases, leaving 8 bases between the germline ends. Germline CDR1 and CDR2: MNHEY and SVGEGT. The CDR3 length is 12 residues. CDR3 amino acids: CASSYGANEQYF. CDR3 bases: TGTGCCAGCAGTTATGGAGCAAACGAGCAGTACTTC.

This clone has just one count. The chain has TRBV5-1 and TRBJ2-7; 7 bases map to TRBD2. This CDR3 spans 14 amino acids. CDR1 and CDR2 from the germline V gene are SGHRS and YFSETQ. The V segment lost 2 bases and the J segment 4 bases; nucleotides outside the gene matches: 6. The chain's CDR3 is CASSFAAGRYEQYF. In DNA form, the CDR3 reads TGCGCCAGCAGCTTTGCAGCGGGACGATACGAGCAGTACTTC. Using reference TRBV5-1 and TRBJ2-7 for the parts outside the CDR3, the full variable domain is KAGVTQTPRYLIKTRGQQVTLSCSPISGHRSVSWYQQTPGQGLQFLFEYFSETQRNKGNFPGRFSGRQFSNSRSEMNVSTLELGDSALYLCASSFAAGRYEQYFGPGTRLTVT.

The gene calls are TRBV11-1 and TRBJ2-1, with D maybe TRBD2 (6 bases). The germline V gene encodes CDR1 SGHAT and CDR2 FQDESV (reference sequence). This CDR3 comprises 15 residues. V lost 1 base and J lost 1, with 8 bases in between. CDR3 DNA sequence: TGTGCCAGCAGCTTAGATGGAGGGTCCTACAATGAGCAGTTCTTC. Translating gives CASSLDGGSYNEQFF.

The chain uses TRBV30 and TRBJ2-1; D is unresolved. Germline V lookup: CDR1 GTSNPN, CDR2 SVGIG (reference sequence). The V end lost 8 bases, the J end lost 7 bases, and 15 bases lay between the germline ends. There are 12 residues in the CDR3. CDR3 loop: CAVNFLLNEQFF. CDR3 DNA: TGTGCCGTAAATTTCCTCCTTAATGAGCAGTTCTTC.